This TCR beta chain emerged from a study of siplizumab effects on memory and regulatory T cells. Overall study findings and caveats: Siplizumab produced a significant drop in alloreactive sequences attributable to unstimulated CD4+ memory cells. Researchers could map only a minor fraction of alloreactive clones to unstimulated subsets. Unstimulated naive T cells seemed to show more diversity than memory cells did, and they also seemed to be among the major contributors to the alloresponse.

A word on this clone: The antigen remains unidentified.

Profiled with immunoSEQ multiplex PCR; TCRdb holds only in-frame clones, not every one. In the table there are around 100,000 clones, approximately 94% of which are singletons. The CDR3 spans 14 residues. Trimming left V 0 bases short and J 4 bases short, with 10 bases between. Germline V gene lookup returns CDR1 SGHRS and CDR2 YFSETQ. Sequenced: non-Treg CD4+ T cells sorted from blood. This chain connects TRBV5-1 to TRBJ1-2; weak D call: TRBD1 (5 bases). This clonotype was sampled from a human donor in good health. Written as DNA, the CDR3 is TGCGCCAGCAGCTTGGGACAGTCTACCTATGGCTACACCTTC. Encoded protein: CASSLGQSTYGYTF.